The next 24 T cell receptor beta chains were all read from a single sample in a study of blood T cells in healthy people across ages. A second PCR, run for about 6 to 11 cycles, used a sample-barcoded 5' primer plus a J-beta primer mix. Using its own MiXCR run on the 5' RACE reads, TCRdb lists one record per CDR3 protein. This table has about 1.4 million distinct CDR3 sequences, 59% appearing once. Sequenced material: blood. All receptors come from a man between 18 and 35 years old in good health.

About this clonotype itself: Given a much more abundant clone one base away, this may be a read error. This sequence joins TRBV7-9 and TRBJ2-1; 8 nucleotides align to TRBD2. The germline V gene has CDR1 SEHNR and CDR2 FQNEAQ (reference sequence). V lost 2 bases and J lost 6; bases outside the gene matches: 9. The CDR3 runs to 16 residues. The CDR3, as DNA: TGTGCCAGCAGCTTATGGCCGGCGGGAGGAGCCAATGAGCAGTTCTTC. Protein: CASSLWPAGGANEQFF.

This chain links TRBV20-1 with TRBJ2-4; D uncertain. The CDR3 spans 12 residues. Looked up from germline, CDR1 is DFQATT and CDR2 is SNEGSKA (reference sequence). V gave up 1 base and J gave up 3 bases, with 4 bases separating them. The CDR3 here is CSARGRKNIQYF. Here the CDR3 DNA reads TGCAGTGCTAGAGGGCGCAAAAACATTCAGTACTTC.

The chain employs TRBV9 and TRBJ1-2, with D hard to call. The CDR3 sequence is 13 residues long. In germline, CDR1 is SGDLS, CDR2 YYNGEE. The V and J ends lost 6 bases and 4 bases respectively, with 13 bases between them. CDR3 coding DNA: TGTGCCAGCACCCTAGGGCCCCTCTATGGCTACACCTTC. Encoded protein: CASTLGPLYGYTF.

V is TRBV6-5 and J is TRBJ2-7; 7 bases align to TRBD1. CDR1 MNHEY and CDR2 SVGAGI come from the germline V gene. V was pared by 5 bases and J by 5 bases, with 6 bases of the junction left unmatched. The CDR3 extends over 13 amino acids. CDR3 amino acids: CASSRDRVHEQYF. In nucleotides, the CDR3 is TGTGCCAGCAGTCGTGACAGGGTCCACGAGCAGTACTTC.

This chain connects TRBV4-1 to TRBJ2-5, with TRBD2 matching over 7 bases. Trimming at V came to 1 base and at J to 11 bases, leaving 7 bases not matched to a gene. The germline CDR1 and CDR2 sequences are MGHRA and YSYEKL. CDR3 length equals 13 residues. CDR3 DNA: TGCGCCAGCAGCCAAGGCCTAGCGGCTGAGCAGTACTTC. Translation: CASSQGLAAEQYF.

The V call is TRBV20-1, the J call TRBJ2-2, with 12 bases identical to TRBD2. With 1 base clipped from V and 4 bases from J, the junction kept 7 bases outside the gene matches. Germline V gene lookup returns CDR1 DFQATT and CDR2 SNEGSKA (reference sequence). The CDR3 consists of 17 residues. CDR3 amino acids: CSARGLAGGLFTGELFF. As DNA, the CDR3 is TGCAGTGCTAGAGGGCTAGCGGGGGGGCTTTTCACCGGGGAGCTGTTTTTT.

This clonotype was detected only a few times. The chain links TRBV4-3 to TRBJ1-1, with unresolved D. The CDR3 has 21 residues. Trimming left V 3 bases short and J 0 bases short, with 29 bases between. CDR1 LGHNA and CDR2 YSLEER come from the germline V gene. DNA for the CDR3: TGCGCCAGCAGCCACAGATCCCTGGTCACAGTCAGAAGTGCGATGAACACTGAAGCTTTCTTT. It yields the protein CASSHRSLVTVRSAMNTEAFF.

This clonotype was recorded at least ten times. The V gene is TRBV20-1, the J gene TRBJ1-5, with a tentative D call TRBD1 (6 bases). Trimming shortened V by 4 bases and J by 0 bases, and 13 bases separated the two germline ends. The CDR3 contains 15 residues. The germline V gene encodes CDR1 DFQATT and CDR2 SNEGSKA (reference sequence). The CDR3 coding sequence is TGCAGTGCTACGGCAGGGGCCAATAGCAATCAGCCCCAGCATTTT. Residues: CSATAGANSNQPQHF.

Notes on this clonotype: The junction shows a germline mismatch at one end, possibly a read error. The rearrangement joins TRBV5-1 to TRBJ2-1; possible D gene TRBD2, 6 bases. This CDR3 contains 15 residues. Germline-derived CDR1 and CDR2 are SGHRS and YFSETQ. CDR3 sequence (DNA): TGCGCCAGCACCGACGTTAGCGGCTCCTGCAATGAGCAGTTCTTC. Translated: CASTDVSGSCNEQFF.

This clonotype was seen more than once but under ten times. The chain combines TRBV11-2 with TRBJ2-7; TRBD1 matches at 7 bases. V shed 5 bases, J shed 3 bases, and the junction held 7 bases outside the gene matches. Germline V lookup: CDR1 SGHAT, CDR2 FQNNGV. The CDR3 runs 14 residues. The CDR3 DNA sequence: TGTGCCAGCAGCCGTAATAGACAGGGCTACGAGCAGTACTTC. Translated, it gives CASSRNRQGYEQYF. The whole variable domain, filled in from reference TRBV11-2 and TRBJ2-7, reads EAGVAQSPRYKIIEKRQSVAFWCNPISGHATLYWYQQILGQGPKLLIQFQNNGVVDDSQLPKDRFSAERLKGVDSTLKIQPAKLEDSAVYLCASSRNRQGYEQYFGPGTRLTVT.

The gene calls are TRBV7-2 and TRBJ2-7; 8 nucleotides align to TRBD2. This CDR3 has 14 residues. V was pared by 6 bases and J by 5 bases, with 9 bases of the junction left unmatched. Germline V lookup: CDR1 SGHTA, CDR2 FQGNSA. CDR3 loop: CASSNRDGRDEQYF. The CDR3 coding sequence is TGTGCCAGCAGTAACCGGGACGGGAGGGACGAGCAGTACTTC. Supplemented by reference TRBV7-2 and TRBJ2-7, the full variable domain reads GAGVSQSPSNKVTEKGKDVELRCDPISGHTALYWYRQSLGQGLEFLIYFQGNSAPDKSGLPSDRFSAERTGGSVSTLTIQRTQQEDSAVYLCASSNRDGRDEQYFGPGTRLTVT.

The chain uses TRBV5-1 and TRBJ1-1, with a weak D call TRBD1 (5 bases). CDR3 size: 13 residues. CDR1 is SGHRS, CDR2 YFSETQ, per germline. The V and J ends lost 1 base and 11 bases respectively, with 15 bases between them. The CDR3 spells CASSLQGSSRAFF. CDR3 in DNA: TGCGCCAGCAGCTTGCAGGGCTCAAGTAGGGCTTTCTTT.

The CDR3 DNA sequence: TGTGCCAGCAGTTCCGACGGGGGCCCTGGGAACACTGAAGCTTTCTTT. It yields the protein CASSSDGGPGNTEAFF. The chain joins TRBV6-5 to TRBJ1-1; a weak D match, TRBD1 (6 bases). This CDR3 spans 16 amino acids. Looked up from germline, CDR1 is MNHEY and CDR2 is SVGAGI. Trimming took 4 bases from V and 1 from J, leaving 16 bases between them.

CDR3 amino acids: CASSRTSGLSYEQYF. The CDR3 nucleotides read TGTGCCAGCAGCCGGACTAGCGGCCTATCCTACGAGCAGTACTTC. The chain is built from TRBV7-9 and TRBJ2-7; 10 bases line up with TRBD2. Trimming took 5 bases from V and 1 from J; bases not matched to a gene: 5. The CDR3 has 15 amino acids. From germline, CDR1 is SEHNR and CDR2 FQNEAQ (reference sequence). Combining the CDR3 with reference TRBV7-9 and TRBJ2-7 gives the whole variable domain DTGVSQNPRHKITKRGQNVTFRCDPISEHNRLYWYRQTLGQGPEFLTYFQNEAQLEKSRLLSDRFSAERPKGSFSTLEIQRTEQGDSAMYLCASSRTSGLSYEQYFGPGTRLTVT.

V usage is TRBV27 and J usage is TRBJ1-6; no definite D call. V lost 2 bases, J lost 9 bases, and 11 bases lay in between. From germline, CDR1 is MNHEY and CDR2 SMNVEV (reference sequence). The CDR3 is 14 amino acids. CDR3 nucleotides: TGTGCCAGCAGTTTAGGTTCGTTAAGTTCACCCCTCCACTTT. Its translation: CASSLGSLSSPLHF.

The CDR3 nucleotides are TGTGCCGGTTCACCCACTAGGGGTACCGGGGAGCTGTTTTTT. Translating it yields CAGSPTRGTGELFF. The genes are TRBV2 and TRBJ2-2; D assignment may be TRBD1 or TRBD2 (5 bases each). V was cut by 11 bases and J by 5 bases, with 18 bases left in between. Germline V gene sequence: CDR1 SNHLY, CDR2 FYNNEI. The CDR3 runs 14 residues.

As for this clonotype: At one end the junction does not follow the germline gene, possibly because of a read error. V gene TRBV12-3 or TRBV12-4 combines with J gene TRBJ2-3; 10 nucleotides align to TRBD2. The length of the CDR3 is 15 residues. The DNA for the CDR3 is TGTGCCAGCCTTGGACTAGCGGAGAACACAGATACGCAGTATTTC. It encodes CASLGLAENTDTQYF.

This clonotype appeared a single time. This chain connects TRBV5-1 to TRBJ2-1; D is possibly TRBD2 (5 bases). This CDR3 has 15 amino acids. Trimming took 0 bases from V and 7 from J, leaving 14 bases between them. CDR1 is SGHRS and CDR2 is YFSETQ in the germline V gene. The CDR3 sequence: CASSLAGQEANEQFF. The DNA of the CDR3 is TGCGCCAGCAGCTTGGCCGGTCAGGAGGCGAATGAGCAGTTCTTC.

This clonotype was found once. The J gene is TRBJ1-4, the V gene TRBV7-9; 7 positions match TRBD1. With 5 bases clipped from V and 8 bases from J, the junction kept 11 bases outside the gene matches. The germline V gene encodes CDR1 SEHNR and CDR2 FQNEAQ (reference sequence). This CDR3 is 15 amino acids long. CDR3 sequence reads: CASSTNGQEGEKLFF. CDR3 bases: TGTGCCAGCAGCACAAACGGACAGGAAGGGGAAAAACTGTTTTTT.

DNA for the CDR3: TGCGCCAGCAGTGACTACGACAACTACTACGAGCAGTACTTC. Translated: CASSDYDNYYEQYF. V is TRBV10-2 and J is TRBJ2-7; no reliable D call. Trimming removed 3 bases from V and 3 bases from J, with 12 bases in between. This CDR3 has 14 amino acids. Germline CDR1 and CDR2: WSHSY and SAAADI.

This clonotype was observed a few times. DNA for the CDR3: TGCAGCGTTGTCCCTAGCGGGATCAGCACAGATACGCAGTATTTT. It yields the protein CSVVPSGISTDTQYF. The chain combines TRBV29-1 with TRBJ2-3; 9 bases are shared with TRBD2. Germline V gives CDR1 SQVTM, CDR2 ANQGSEA. Trimming took 4 bases from V and 0 from J; bases not matched to a gene: 5. CDR3 length: 15 residues.

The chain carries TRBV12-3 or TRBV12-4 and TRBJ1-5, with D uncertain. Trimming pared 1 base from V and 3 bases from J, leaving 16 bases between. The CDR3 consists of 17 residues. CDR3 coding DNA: TGTGCCAGCAGTTTAGATTCCTCTGGATCCGCCAATCAGCCCCAGCATTTT. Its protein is CASSLDSSGSANQPQHF.

This CDR3 is CAISDEAGDGYNEQFF. For the CDR3, the DNA is TGTGCCATCAGTGATGAAGCGGGAGACGGCTACAATGAGCAGTTCTTC. This rearrangement joins TRBV10-3 to TRBJ2-1; 8 nucleotides match TRBD2. The junction had 7 bases not matched to a gene; V was cut back by 3 bases and J by 3 bases. This CDR3 has 16 amino acids. Germline loops: CDR1 ENHRY, CDR2 SYGVKD.

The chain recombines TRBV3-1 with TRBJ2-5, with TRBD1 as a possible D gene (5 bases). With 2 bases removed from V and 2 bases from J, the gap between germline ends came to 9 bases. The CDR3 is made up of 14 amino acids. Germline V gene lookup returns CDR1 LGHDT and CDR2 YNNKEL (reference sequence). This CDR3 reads CASSQRTLQETQYF. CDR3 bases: TGTGCCAGCAGCCAAAGGACATTACAAGAGACCCAGTACTTC.